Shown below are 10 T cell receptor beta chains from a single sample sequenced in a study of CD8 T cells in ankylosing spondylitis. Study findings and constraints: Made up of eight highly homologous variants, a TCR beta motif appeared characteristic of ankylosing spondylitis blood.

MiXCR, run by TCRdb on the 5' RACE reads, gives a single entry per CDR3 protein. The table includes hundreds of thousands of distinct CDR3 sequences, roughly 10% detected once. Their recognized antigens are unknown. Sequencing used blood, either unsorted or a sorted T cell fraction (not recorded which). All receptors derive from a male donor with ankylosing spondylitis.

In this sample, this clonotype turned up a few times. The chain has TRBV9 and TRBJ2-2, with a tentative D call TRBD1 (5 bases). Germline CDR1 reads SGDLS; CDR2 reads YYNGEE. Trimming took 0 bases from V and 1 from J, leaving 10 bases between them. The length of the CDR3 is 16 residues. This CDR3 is CASSVGTGVNTGELFF. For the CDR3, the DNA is TGTGCCAGCAGCGTAGGTACAGGAGTGAACACCGGGGAGCTGTTTTTT.

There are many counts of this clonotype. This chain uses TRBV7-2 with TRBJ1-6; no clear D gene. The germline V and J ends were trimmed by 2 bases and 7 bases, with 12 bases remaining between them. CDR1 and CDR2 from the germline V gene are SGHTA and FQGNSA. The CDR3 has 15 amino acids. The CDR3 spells CASSLISGGNSPLHF. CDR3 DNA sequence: TGTGCCAGCAGCTTAATCTCAGGAGGCAATTCACCCCTCCACTTT.

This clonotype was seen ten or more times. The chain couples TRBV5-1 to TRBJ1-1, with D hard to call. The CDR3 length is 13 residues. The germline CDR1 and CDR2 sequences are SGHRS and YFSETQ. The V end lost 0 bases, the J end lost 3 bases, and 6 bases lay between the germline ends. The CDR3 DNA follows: TGCGCCAGCAGCTTGGGTAGCGACACTGAAGCTTTCTTT. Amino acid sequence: CASSLGSDTEAFF.

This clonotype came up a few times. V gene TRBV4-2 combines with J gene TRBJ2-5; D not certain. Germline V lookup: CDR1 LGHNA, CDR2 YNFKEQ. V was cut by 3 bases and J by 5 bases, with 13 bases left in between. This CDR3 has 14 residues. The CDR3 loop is CASSHLFLGETQYF. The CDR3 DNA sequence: TGTGCCAGCAGCCACCTCTTTCTAGGGGAGACCCAGTACTTC.

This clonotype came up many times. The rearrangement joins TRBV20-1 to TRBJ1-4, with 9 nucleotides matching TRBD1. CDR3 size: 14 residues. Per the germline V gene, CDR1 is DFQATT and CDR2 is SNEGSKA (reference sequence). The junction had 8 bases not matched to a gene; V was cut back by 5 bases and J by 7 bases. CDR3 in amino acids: CSAAPGQGREKLFF. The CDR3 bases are TGCAGTGCTGCCCCGGGACAGGGCCGTGAAAAACTGTTTTTT.

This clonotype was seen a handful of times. The CDR3 DNA sequence: TGTGCCAGCTCACCCCGAGTCAGGGTGTTTGGGGAGACCCAGTACTTC. It is translated as CASSPRVRVFGETQYF. V and J are TRBV18 and TRBJ2-5, with TRBD1 as a possible D gene (5 bases). V was shortened by 3 bases and J by 5 bases, with 19 bases between the two germline ends. There are 16 residues in the CDR3. Germline CDR1 KGHSH, CDR2 LQKENI.

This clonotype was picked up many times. The CDR3 sequence: CASSLSATGELFF. DNA of the CDR3: TGTGCCAGCAGCTTATCTGCCACCGGGGAGCTGTTTTTT. The chain recombines TRBV7-2 with TRBJ2-2; D is ambiguous. Germline-derived CDR1 and CDR2 are SGHTA and FQGNSA. Trimming removed 2 bases from V and 4 bases from J, with 5 bases in between. The CDR3 consists of 13 residues.

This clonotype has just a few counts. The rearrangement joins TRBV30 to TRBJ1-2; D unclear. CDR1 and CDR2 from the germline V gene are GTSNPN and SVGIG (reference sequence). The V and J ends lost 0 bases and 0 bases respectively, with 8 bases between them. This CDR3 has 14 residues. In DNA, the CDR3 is TGTGCCTGGAGTGTTGGAGGTACTAACTATGGCTACACCTTC. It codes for CAWSVGGTNYGYTF.

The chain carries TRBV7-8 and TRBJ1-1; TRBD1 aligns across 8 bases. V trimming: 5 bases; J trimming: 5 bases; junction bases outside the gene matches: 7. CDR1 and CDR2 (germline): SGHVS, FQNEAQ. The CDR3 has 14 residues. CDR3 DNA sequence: TGTGCCAGCAGCGGGATGACAGGGGAGACTGAAGCTTTCTTT. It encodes CASSGMTGETEAFF. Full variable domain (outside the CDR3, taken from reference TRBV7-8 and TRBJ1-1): GAGVSQSPRYKVAKRGQDVALRCDPISGHVSLFWYQQALGQGPEFLTYFQNEAQLDKSGLPSDRFFAERPEGSVSTLKIQRTQQEDSAVYLCASSGMTGETEAFFGQGTRLTVV.

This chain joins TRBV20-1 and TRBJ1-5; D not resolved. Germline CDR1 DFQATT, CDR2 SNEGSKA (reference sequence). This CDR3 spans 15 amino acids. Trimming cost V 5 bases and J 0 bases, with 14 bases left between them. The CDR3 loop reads CSALADGDSNQPQHF. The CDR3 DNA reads TGCAGTGCTTTAGCCGACGGTGATAGCAATCAGCCCCAGCATTTT.